In its sample, the clone carrying this T cell receptor beta chain was seen many times. The antigen remains undetermined. This sample was included in a study of early T cells in non-severe SARS-CoV-2 infection. The overall study: RNA in bulk from unsorted whole blood was sequenced, and chains were unpaired. Broader study findings: Anti-spike CD8 specificities were favored by VDJdb matching, whose results missed private and CD4 specificities.

CDR3 length: 14 amino acids. Trimming shortened V by 4 bases and J by 3 bases, and 10 bases separated the two germline ends. Germline V gives CDR1 SGHDT, CDR2 YYEEEE. Each cDNA molecule carried a unique molecular identifier. Via MiXCR, TCRdb re-called the 5' RACE reads, giving one row per CDR3 protein. The sample lists about 58,000 distinct CDR3 sequences; roughly an eighth were seen once. J is TRBJ2-2 and V is TRBV5-6, with D possibly being TRBD2 (5 bases). This clonotype originated in an adult who was a healthcare worker with PCR-confirmed SARS-CoV-2 infection or an uninfected control (not recorded which). Sequencing was performed on whole blood. This CDR3 reads CASSPGSHTGELFF. DNA of the CDR3: TGTGCCAGCAGCCCGGGATCACACACCGGGGAGCTGTTTTTT.